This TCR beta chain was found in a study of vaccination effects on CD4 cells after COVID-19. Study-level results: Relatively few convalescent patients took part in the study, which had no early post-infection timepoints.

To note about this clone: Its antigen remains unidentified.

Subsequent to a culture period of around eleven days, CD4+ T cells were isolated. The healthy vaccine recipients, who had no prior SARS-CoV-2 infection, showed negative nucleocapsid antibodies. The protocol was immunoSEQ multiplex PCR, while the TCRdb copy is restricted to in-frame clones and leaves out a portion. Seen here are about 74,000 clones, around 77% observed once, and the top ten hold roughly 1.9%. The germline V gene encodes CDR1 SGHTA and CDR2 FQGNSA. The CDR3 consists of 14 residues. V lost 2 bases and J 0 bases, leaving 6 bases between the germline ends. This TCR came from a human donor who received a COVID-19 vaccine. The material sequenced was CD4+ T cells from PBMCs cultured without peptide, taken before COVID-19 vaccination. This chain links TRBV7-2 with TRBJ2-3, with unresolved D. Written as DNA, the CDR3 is TGTGCCAGCAGCTTATTAGGCAGCACAGATACGCAGTATTTT. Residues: CASSLLGSTDTQYF.